This T cell receptor beta chain was recovered during a study of CD8 T cells in Susac syndrome. Study results and limitations: CD4+ T cell repertoires in Susac syndrome lacked clonal expansion.

From blood CD8+ and CD4+ T cells, the TCR beta chain was sequenced. While CD8+ and CD4+ T cells were isolated negatively, TEMRA cells were enriched by FACS. The V end lost 2 bases, the J end lost 4 bases, and 6 bases lay between the germline ends. The CDR3 totals 13 residues. Germline CDR1 reads SGHAT; CDR2 reads FQNNGV. Of note for this clonotype: The antigen is undetermined.

cDNA came from approximately 0.5 to 1 ug RNA primed by random hexamers. Coverage of TCR beta CDR3 amplification by immunoSEQ multiplex PCR extended to 54 Vbeta and 13 Jbeta. In TCRdb, the immunoSEQ multiplex PCR reads were re-called with MiXCR into one record per CDR3 protein. Of under 200,000 distinct CDR3 sequences in the sample, 91% are singletons; the top ten hold around 0.085%. The sequence was collected from a human donor with Susac syndrome. The chain carries TRBV11-2 and TRBJ1-3; no clear D. The specimen sequenced was CD4+ T cells from PBMCs. In DNA form, the CDR3 reads TGTGCCAGCAGCTTATTTTTAGGAAACACCATATATTTT. It yields the protein CASSLFLGNTIYF.